The rows below give T cell receptor beta chains drawn from one sample of a study of Ad26.COV2.S vaccination and SARS-CoV-2 variants. TCRdb's table, derived via immunoSEQ multiplex PCR, lists solely in-frame clones and lacks some. This table has some 390,000 clones, about nine tenths appearing once. Sequencing was performed on peripheral blood, taken in a trial of Ad26.COV2.S vaccine versus placebo. The receptor source for this set is a person aged 18-65 years who received the Ad26.COV2.S COVID-19 vaccine or a placebo. CDR3s include the opening cysteine and the closing phenylalanine or tryptophan. A D gene is named only where the DNA matches it firmly. Rows may omit the clone size; those that give it use once, few, many or a size class.

v_gene,d_gene,j_gene,abundance,CDR3nt,CDR3aa
TRBV6-4,TRBD2,TRBJ2-1,NA,TGTGCCAGCAGTGACTACGCTAGCGGGCGAAGCAATGAGCAGTTCTTC,CASSDYASGRSNEQFF
TRBV30,NA,TRBJ1-4,NA,TGTGCCTGGATCGACAGCCCTAATGAAAAACTGTTTTTT,CAWIDSPNEKLFF
TRBV5-5,TRBD2,TRBJ2-7,once,TGTGCCAGCAGCTTATATGGGTCGGGAGGGGACTACGAGCAGTACTTC,CASSLYGSGGDYEQYF
TRBV7-9,TRBD2,TRBJ2-7,NA,TGTGCCAGCAGCTACCTCTCCGGGAGGGCCCGCGAGCAGTACTTC,CASSYLSGRAREQYF
TRBV27,TRBD1,TRBJ2-7,NA,TGTGCCAGCAGTTCCTGGACAGGGGGCGGCTACGAGCAGTACTTC,CASSSWTGGGYEQYF
TRBV11-3,NA,TRBJ2-3,NA,TGTGCCAGCAGCTTAATCGGCGCTAGCACAGATACGCAGTATTTT,CASSLIGASTDTQYF
TRBV6-1,TRBD2,TRBJ2-1,NA,TGTGCCAGCAGTGAGGGACTAGCGGGAGGTTATGAGCAGTTCTTC,CASSEGLAGGYEQFF
TRBV9,TRBD1,TRBJ1-5,NA,TGTGCCAGCAGCCCAGGACCGGGACAGGTCAATCAGCCCCAGCATTTT,CASSPGPGQVNQPQHF
TRBV4-1,NA,TRBJ1-3,NA,TGCGCCAGCAGCCAAGTAGGGAGGACTGGAAACACCATATATTTT,CASSQVGRTGNTIYF
TRBV30,NA,TRBJ1-1,NA,TGTGCCTGGAGATGGGGACCTATGAACACTGAAGCTTTCTTT,CAWRWGPMNTEAFF
TRBV5-6,TRBD1,TRBJ1-2,NA,TGTGCCAGCACCAAGGACAGGGTAGTCTATGGCTACACCTTC,CASTKDRVVYGYTF
TRBV18,NA,TRBJ2-1,NA,TGTGCCAGCTCTCCTGACAGGACTAATGAGCAGTTCTTC,CASSPDRTNEQFF
TRBV7-2,NA,TRBJ1-3,NA,TGTGCCAGCAGCCGGGTACCTGGAAACACCATATATTTT,CASSRVPGNTIYF
TRBV9,NA,TRBJ1-6,NA,TGTGCCAGCAGCGAGGACCCTCCCGGATCACCCCTCCACTTT,CASSEDPPGSPLHF
TRBV10-3,NA,TRBJ1-5,NA,TGTGCCATCAGTGAGGGGGTAAGTCAGCCCCAGCATTTT,CAISEGVSQPQHF
TRBV29-1,TRBD2,TRBJ2-7,NA,TGCAGCGTTCTCCTTAGCGGGGCCTACGAGCAGTACTTC,CSVLLSGAYEQYF
TRBV19,TRBD2,TRBJ2-7,NA,TGTGCCAGTAGTATGGGGACTAGCGGGTACGAGCAGTACTTC,CASSMGTSGYEQYF
TRBV6-1,TRBD1,TRBJ1-2,NA,TGTGCCAGCAGTGACCCCGGACAGGGGAACTATGGCTACACCTTC,CASSDPGQGNYGYTF
TRBV9,NA,TRBJ1-1,once,TGTGCCAGCAGCGTTTGGTCAAGGGCGACTGAAGCTTTCTTT,CASSVWSRATEAFF
TRBV28,TRBD2,TRBJ2-7,NA,TGTGCCAGCAGTTTAACCAGACTAGCGGGAGAGGTGGACGAGCAGTACTTC,CASSLTRLAGEVDEQYF
TRBV6-5,TRBD2,TRBJ2-2,NA,TGTGCCAGCAACCGACTAGCGGGCGACACCGGGGAGCTGTTTTTT,CASNRLAGDTGELFF
TRBV12-5,NA,TRBJ1-4,NA,TGTGCTAGTCGGCGGGGGACTAATGAAAAACTGTTTTTT,CASRRGTNEKLFF
TRBV7-9,NA,TRBJ2-7,NA,TGTGCCAGCAGCTCCAGTTACTCAGCGCGGGACGAGCAGTACTTC,CASSSSYSARDEQYF
TRBV7-2,NA,TRBJ1-2,once,TGTGCCAGCAGCTACCCTAACTTCTATGGCTACACCTTC,CASSYPNFYGYTF
TRBV6-5,NA,TRBJ2-3,NA,TGTGCCAGCAAGCTAGCGATGCTTACAGATACGCAGTATTTT,CASKLAMLTDTQYF
TRBV5-1,NA,TRBJ1-1,NA,TGCGCCAGCAGCTTCCAGGGACAGAACACTGAAGCTTTCTTT,CASSFQGQNTEAFF
TRBV7-6,TRBD2,TRBJ2-1,NA,TGTGCCAGCCACAAAGGCCTAGCGGGAGTAGAGGTTTCCTACAATGAGCAGTTCTTC,CASHKGLAGVEVSYNEQFF